A selection of T cell receptor beta chains follows, all from one sample in a study of blood T cells in healthy people across ages. Using its own MiXCR run on the 5' RACE reads, TCRdb lists one record per CDR3 protein. Of about a million distinct CDR3 sequences in the sample, roughly 47% are singletons; the top ten hold around a fifth. Sequencing was carried out using blood. Receptors originate from a woman in her sixties or seventies in good health. CDR3s include the opening cysteine and the closing phenylalanine or tryptophan. A D gene is named only where the DNA matches it firmly. Clone size is given for some rows only: seen once, a few or many times, or a class if the clone is expanded.

v_gene: TRBV11-2; d_gene: TRBD2; j_gene: TRBJ2-5; abundance: .; CDR3nt: TGTGCCAGCAGCTCAACGACTAGCGGCCAAGAGACCCAGTACTTC; CDR3aa: CASSSTTSGQETQYF
v_gene: TRBV7-2; d_gene: TRBD2; j_gene: TRBJ2-7; abundance: few; CDR3nt: TGTGCCAGCAGCCGATGGGACGGCGGGAGGGCAAGCTCCTACGAGCAGTACTTC; CDR3aa: CASSRWDGGRASSYEQYF
v_gene: TRBV29-1; d_gene: .; j_gene: TRBJ2-7; abundance: .; CDR3nt: TGCAGCGTTGGGGTAGGTCGCTCCTACGAGCAGTACTTC; CDR3aa: CSVGVGRSYEQYF
v_gene: TRBV3-1; d_gene: .; j_gene: TRBJ2-7; abundance: few; CDR3nt: TGTGCCAGCAGATTCTTTGGCGGGCCGACCTCCTACGAGCAGTACTTC; CDR3aa: CASRFFGGPTSYEQYF
v_gene: TRBV29-1; d_gene: .; j_gene: TRBJ2-7; abundance: .; CDR3nt: TGCAGCGCACAGACAGGCCTTGCCTACGAGCAGTACTTC; CDR3aa: CSAQTGLAYEQYF
v_gene: TRBV27; d_gene: TRBD1; j_gene: TRBJ2-3; abundance: few; CDR3nt: TGTGCCAGCAAGGGACAGCCGATCACAGATACGCAGTATTTT; CDR3aa: CASKGQPITDTQYF
v_gene: TRBV28; d_gene: TRBD2; j_gene: TRBJ2-7; abundance: few; CDR3nt: TGTGCCAGCAGTCCCACTATTGTTACAGCATCGGAGGCGGGAGGGCCTTACGAGCAGTACTTC; CDR3aa: CASSPTIVTASEAGGPYEQYF
v_gene: TRBV4-3; d_gene: .; j_gene: TRBJ2-5; abundance: .; CDR3nt: TGCGCCAGCAGCCAAGACCGCGGACCGCAAGAGACCCAGTACTTC; CDR3aa: CASSQDRGPQETQYF
v_gene: TRBV6-5; d_gene: TRBD1; j_gene: TRBJ2-3; abundance: .; CDR3nt: TGTGCCAGCAGTTACCCTACCAATCTACAGGGGGCTCCCACAGATACGCAGTATTTT; CDR3aa: CASSYPTNLQGAPTDTQYF
v_gene: TRBV28; d_gene: TRBD1; j_gene: TRBJ2-7; abundance: few; CDR3nt: TGTGCCAGCAGTTTTGGGACAGGGGTAGCCTACGAGCAGTACTTC; CDR3aa: CASSFGTGVAYEQYF
v_gene: TRBV3-1; d_gene: .; j_gene: TRBJ2-7; abundance: .; CDR3nt: TGTGCCAGCAGCCAAGGGAGGTGGTTCGAGCAGTACTTC; CDR3aa: CASSQGRWFEQYF
v_gene: TRBV9; d_gene: .; j_gene: TRBJ1-2; abundance: .; CDR3nt: TGTGCCAGCAGCGCGGACAGTGCAACCTATGGCTACACCTTC; CDR3aa: CASSADSATYGYTF
v_gene: TRBV2; d_gene: .; j_gene: TRBJ1-4; abundance: .; CDR3nt: TGTGCCAGCTCGACAGGTCGGCCGGGAAAACTGTTTTTT; CDR3aa: CASSTGRPGKLFF
v_gene: TRBV7-9; d_gene: .; j_gene: TRBJ1-5; abundance: .; CDR3nt: TGTGCCAGCAGCGATTCAGGACAGCCGAGGTCCAATCAGCCCCAGCATTTT; CDR3aa: CASSDSGQPRSNQPQHF
v_gene: TRBV6-5; d_gene: TRBD2; j_gene: TRBJ2-4; abundance: .; CDR3nt: TGTGCCAGCGGCGGGCGGGGGTTAGCCAAAAACATTCAGTACTTC; CDR3aa: CASGGRGLAKNIQYF
v_gene: TRBV14; d_gene: .; j_gene: TRBJ2-7; abundance: .; CDR3nt: TGCGCCAGCAGCCAAGATTCGCTTGTCATATTCCAAACAGGGTATATCGAGCAGTACTTC; CDR3aa: CASSQDSLVIFQTGYIEQYF
v_gene: TRBV5-1; d_gene: TRBD1; j_gene: TRBJ1-4; abundance: few; CDR3nt: TGCGCCAGCAGCATAACAGGGGCAACTAATGAAAAACTGTTTTTT; CDR3aa: CASSITGATNEKLFF
v_gene: TRBV7-2; d_gene: .; j_gene: TRBJ1-1; abundance: .; CDR3nt: TGTGCCAGCAGCTTAAGAGGGATTAGAACTGAAGCTTTCTTT; CDR3aa: CASSLRGIRTEAFF
v_gene: TRBV6-6; d_gene: .; j_gene: TRBJ2-7; abundance: .; CDR3nt: TGTGCCAGCAGTCGACTCCTTCCAAACCCCTACGAGCAGTACTTC; CDR3aa: CASSRLLPNPYEQYF
v_gene: TRBV7-9; d_gene: TRBD1; j_gene: TRBJ2-7; abundance: .; CDR3nt: TGTGCCAGCACCACCGGGACAGCTTACGAGCAGTACTTC; CDR3aa: CASTTGTAYEQYF
v_gene: TRBV20-1; d_gene: TRBD1; j_gene: TRBJ2-7; abundance: many; CDR3nt: TGCAGTGCTAGAGGGGGGACAGGAGACTCCTACGAGCAGTACTTC; CDR3aa: CSARGGTGDSYEQYF
v_gene: TRBV15; d_gene: TRBD1; j_gene: TRBJ1-5; abundance: .; CDR3nt: TGTGCCACCAGCAGAGATCGAGGAGGCAGGGGGTTCAATCAGCCCCAGCATTTT; CDR3aa: CATSRDRGGRGFNQPQHF
v_gene: TRBV7-6; d_gene: .; j_gene: TRBJ2-1; abundance: .; CDR3nt: TGTGCCAGCAGCTTAGCGGGAGGACACAGGAATGAGCAGTTCTTC; CDR3aa: CASSLAGGHRNEQFF
v_gene: TRBV20-1; d_gene: .; j_gene: TRBJ1-1; abundance: .; CDR3nt: TGCAGTGCTAGACGGGGGTACGCTGAAGCTTTCTTT; CDR3aa: CSARRGYAEAFF
v_gene: TRBV7-9; d_gene: TRBD1; j_gene: TRBJ1-1; abundance: .; CDR3nt: TGTGCCAGCTTAAGAACAGGGGAAAGAACTGAAGCTTTCTTT; CDR3aa: CASLRTGERTEAFF
v_gene: TRBV6-6; d_gene: .; j_gene: TRBJ2-7; abundance: .; CDR3nt: TGTGCCAGCACCCTAACAGACTATCTATCCTACGAGCAGTACTTC; CDR3aa: CASTLTDYLSYEQYF
v_gene: TRBV7-2; d_gene: .; j_gene: TRBJ2-3; abundance: few; CDR3nt: TGTGCCAGCAGCTTAGTTTTCTCAGATACGCAGTATTTT; CDR3aa: CASSLVFSDTQYF
v_gene: TRBV6-5; d_gene: .; j_gene: TRBJ1-2; abundance: .; CDR3nt: TGTGCCAGCAGTCGGACGGCCGGGGCTAACTATGGCTACACCTTC; CDR3aa: CASSRTAGANYGYTF
v_gene: TRBV12-3/TRBV12-4; d_gene: TRBD2; j_gene: TRBJ2-3; abundance: .; CDR3nt: TGTGCCAGCAGTTTCGTGACTAGCGGCTTCTTAGATACGCAGTATTTT; CDR3aa: CASSFVTSGFLDTQYF
v_gene: TRBV6-1; d_gene: TRBD1; j_gene: TRBJ2-5; abundance: .; CDR3nt: TGTGCCAGCAGGGAGGACAGGCGGACCCAAGAGACCCAGTACTTC; CDR3aa: CASREDRRTQETQYF